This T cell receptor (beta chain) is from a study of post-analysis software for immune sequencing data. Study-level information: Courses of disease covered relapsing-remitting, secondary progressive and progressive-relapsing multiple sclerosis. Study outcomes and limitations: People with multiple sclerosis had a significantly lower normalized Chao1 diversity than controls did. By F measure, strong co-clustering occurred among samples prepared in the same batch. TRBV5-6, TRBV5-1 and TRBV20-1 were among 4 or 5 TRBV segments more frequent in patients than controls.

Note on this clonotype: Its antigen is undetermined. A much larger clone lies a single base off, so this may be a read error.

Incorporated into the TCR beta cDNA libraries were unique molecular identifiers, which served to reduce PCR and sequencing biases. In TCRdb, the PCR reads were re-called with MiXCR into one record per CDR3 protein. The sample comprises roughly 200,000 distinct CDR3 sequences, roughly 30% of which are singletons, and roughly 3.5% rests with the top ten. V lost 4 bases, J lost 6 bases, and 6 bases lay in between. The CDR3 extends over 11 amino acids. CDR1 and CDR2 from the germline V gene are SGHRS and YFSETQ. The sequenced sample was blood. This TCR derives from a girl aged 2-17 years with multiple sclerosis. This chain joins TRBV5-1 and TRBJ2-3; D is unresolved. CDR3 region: CASSTRDTQYF. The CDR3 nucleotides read TGCGCCAGCAGCACAAGGGATACGCAGTATTTT.